A single sample is the source of the 29 T cell receptor beta chains below, sequenced in a study of tumor-infiltrating lymphocytes in primary liver carcinoma. A constant-region primer primed TCR beta cDNA synthesis from about 0.45 ug of total RNA. Modified slightly, ARM-PCR produced TCR beta libraries over three nested multiplex PCR rounds. In the first two PCR rounds, TRBV1-TRBV30 forward primers were paired with a C-beta reverse primer, and each round lasted about 9 cycles. TCRdb used MiXCR to reprocess the multiplex PCR reads, holding one entry per CDR3 protein. The sample includes 310,000 or so distinct CDR3 sequences, roughly 60% of them seen just once. Blood RNA was derived from unsorted whole blood, and germline DNA was extracted too. The sequencing sample was made of peripheral blood. The source is a woman aged 25-40 years with primary liver carcinoma and hepatitis B virus infection.

Points on this clonotype: One end of the junction is discordant with germline, which a read error may explain. The chain links TRBV29-1 to TRBJ2-3; D might be TRBD2 (6 bases). Germline values: CDR1 SQVTM, CDR2 ANQGSEA. This CDR3 contains 14 residues. The CDR3 sequence: CTGRRGSNTDTRYF. The CDR3, as DNA: TGCACCGGTCGGAGGGGTAGCAACACAGATACGCGGTATTTT.

Comments on this clonotype: This sequence may be a read error, since a much larger clone differs from it by one base. The DNA for the CDR3 is TGTGCCAGCAGCCAAGAGAGGGTTGGCACAGATATGCAGTATTTT. This codes for CASSQERVGTDMQYF. The chain employs TRBV4-2 and TRBJ2-3, with D tentatively TRBD2 (5 bases). Germline V lookup: CDR1 LGHNA, CDR2 YNFKEQ. CDR3 length: 15 residues.

This clonotype was counted only a few times. The chain links TRBV4-1 to TRBJ2-2; TRBD1 might be the D (6 bases). The germline V gene encodes CDR1 MGHRA and CDR2 YSYEKL. V lost 5 bases to trimming and J lost 5 bases, with 9 bases between them. The CDR3 loop spans 13 amino acids. CDR3 protein: CASSKQGTGELFF. Here the CDR3 DNA reads TGCGCCAGCAGCAAACAGGGTACCGGGGAGCTGTTTTTT.

This clonotype occurred many times. The rearrangement links TRBV11-3 to TRBJ2-7; no firm D call. Trimming removed 0 bases at V and 7 bases at J, with 4 bases between. The CDR3 consists of 11 residues. CDR1 and CDR2 from the germline V gene are SGHNT and YENEEA. CDR3: CASSLDREQYF. The CDR3 region has the DNA TGTGCCAGCAGCTTAGATCGGGAGCAGTACTTC.

This chain links TRBV7-9 with TRBJ1-4; a weak D match, TRBD1 (5 bases). Germline values: CDR1 SEHNR, CDR2 FQNEAQ (reference sequence). V dropped 3 bases and J dropped 6 bases, with 11 bases sitting between them. The CDR3 is 14 residues long. CDR3 loop: CASSFDQGHEKLFF. CDR3 sequence (DNA): TGTGCCAGCAGCTTCGATCAGGGTCATGAAAAACTGTTTTTT.

V gene TRBV6-1 combines with J gene TRBJ2-5; D not resolved. CDR1 and CDR2 from the germline V gene are MNHNS and SASEGT. Trimming stripped 0 bases from V and 4 bases from J, with 12 bases between. The length of the CDR3 is 15 residues. The chain's CDR3 is CASSEAVSTGETQYF. The CDR3 region has the DNA TGTGCCAGCAGTGAAGCGGTCTCCACGGGAGAGACCCAGTACTTC.

Concerning this clonotype: A much larger clonotype is one base distant, so this may be a read error. Likely a read error: the CDR3 ends without its conserved phenylalanine or tryptophan. The chain recombines TRBV6-2 or TRBV6-3 with TRBJ1-5; the D is unclear. Deletions cut 7 bases from V and 6 bases from J, with 13 bases between. Germline V lookup: CDR1 MNHEY, CDR2 SVGEGT. This CDR3 is 13 amino acids long. CDR3 in DNA: TGTGCCAGCACGGCCGGGCGATTTCAGCCCCAGCATTCT. Translation: CASTAGRFQPQHS.

This chain joins TRBV19 and TRBJ2-7; TRBD2 is a possible D gene (6 bases). V was cut by 5 bases and J by 1 base, with 12 bases left in between. The CDR3 extends over 14 amino acids. Germline V gene sequence: CDR1 LNHDA, CDR2 SQIVND (reference sequence). The CDR3 sequence is CASSRAGQSYEQYF. The CDR3 DNA reads as TGTGCCAGTAGTCGAGCGGGCCAATCCTACGAGCAGTACTTC.

The chain is built from TRBV29-1 and TRBJ1-5; weak D call: TRBD1 (6 bases). In germline, CDR1 is SQVTM, CDR2 ANQGSEA. The V and J ends lost 6 bases and 6 bases respectively, with 12 bases between them. The CDR3 is 12 residues long. Here the CDR3 DNA reads TGCAGCGTACAGGGCCCCATTCAGCCCCAGCATTTT. It is translated as CSVQGPIQPQHF.

Of note for this clonotype: A junction end diverges from the germline sequence, so it may reflect a read error. The V call is TRBV7-8, the J call TRBJ2-7, with D possibly matching TRBD2 (6 bases). CDR3 length equals 16 residues. CDR1 is SGHVS and CDR2 is FQNEAQ in the germline V gene. The CDR3 protein is CVSSLKICREPYEQYF. The CDR3 region has the DNA TGTGTCAGCAGCTTAAAAATCTGTCGGGAGCCCTACGAGCAGTACTTC.

This clonotype was seen only once. Given a much more abundant clone one base away, this may be a read error. The rearrangement uses TRBV6-5 and TRBJ2-1; TRBD1 is a possible D gene (7 bases). This CDR3 region has 15 residues. Germline V lookup: CDR1 MNHEY, CDR2 SVGAGI. CDR3 sequence: CASNPGGSSYNVQFF. The CDR3 region has the DNA TGTGCCAGCAACCCAGGGGGGAGCTCCTACAATGTGCAGTTCTTC.

The chain joins TRBV30 to TRBJ2-7, with 7 bases matching TRBD1. This CDR3 spans 14 amino acids. In germline, CDR1 is GTSNPN, CDR2 SVGIG (reference sequence). The junction had 5 bases not matched to a gene; V was cut back by 2 bases and J by 1 base. DNA for the CDR3: TGTGCCTGGAGTTTTTCAGGGGGTTCCTACGAGCAGTACTTC. Encoded protein: CAWSFSGGSYEQYF.

Note on this clonotype: One end of the junction fails to match germline, which may point to a read error. The chain combines TRBV10-3 with TRBJ1-3, with no clear D. Germline values: CDR1 ENHRY, CDR2 SYGVKD. The CDR3 spans 12 residues. CDR3: CAVSDPGNTIYF. The DNA for the CDR3 is TGTGCCGTCAGTGATCCTGGAAACACCATATATTTT.

With regard to this clonotype: One end of the junction does not line up with germline, which may come from a read error. The chain uses TRBV12-3 or TRBV12-4 and TRBJ1-3, with TRBD1 matching 7 bases. This CDR3 contains 14 residues. The CDR3 nucleotides are TGTGCCAGCAGCCTGACAGGGAGGAGAAACACCATATGTTTT. Encoded protein: CASSLTGRRNTICF.

Comments on this clonotype: One end of the junction fails to match germline, which may point to a read error. The V gene is TRBV11-2, the J gene TRBJ2-5; 7 bases agree with TRBD2. The CDR3 is 16 residues long. Germline lookup yields CDR1 SGHAT and CDR2 FQNNGV. The DNA for the CDR3 is TGTGCCAGTAGCTTAAGCGCGTCTAGCGGCCAAGAGACCCGGTACTTC. Translated: CASSLSASSGQETRYF.

Comments on this clonotype: At one of its ends the junction is not consistent with the germline gene, which may arise from a read error. This chain joins TRBV11-2 and TRBJ2-3, with D possibly matching TRBD1 (6 bases). The CDR3 contains 15 residues. Looked up from germline, CDR1 is SGHAT and CDR2 is FQNNGV. CDR3 residues: CASSSTTGATDTQFF. The CDR3, as DNA: TGTGCCAGCAGCTCCACGACAGGCGCCACAGATACGCAGTTTTTT.

To note about this clonotype: At one boundary the junction diverges from the germline segment, which might be a read error. This chain joins TRBV6-2 or TRBV6-3 and TRBJ2-3, with 11 bases lining up with TRBD2. Germline values: CDR1 MNHEY, CDR2 SVGEGT. This CDR3 is 16 amino acids long. CDR3 nucleotides: TGTGCCAGCAGACCCTGGGGACTAGCGGTCACAGATACGCATTATTTT. It codes for CASRPWGLAVTDTHYF.

The CDR3 DNA reads TGTGCCAGCAGTGAAGCATTGGCGGGAGGGGCGAACACCGTGGGGCTGTTTTTT. As protein: CASSEALAGGANTVGLFF. The chain carries TRBV6-1 and TRBJ2-2, with 9 bases aligning to TRBD2. There are 18 residues in the CDR3. V gave up 0 bases and J gave up 13 bases; unmatched junction bases: 18. Germline CDR1 MNHNS, CDR2 SASEGT.

Details on this clonotype: A read error may produce the germline difference seen at one junction end. This chain links TRBV28 with TRBJ2-2; 7 bases line up with TRBD1. This CDR3 region has 15 residues. CDR1 and CDR2 from the germline V gene are MDHEN and SYDVKM. The CDR3 DNA sequence: TGTGCCAGCAGTGCCGGGACAGCGAACACCAGGGAGCTGTTTTTT. Protein product: CASSAGTANTRELFF.

With respect to this clonotype: Sequence at one end of the junction differs from germline and may be a read error. The J gene is TRBJ2-3, the V gene TRBV5-1, with TRBD2 as a possible D gene (5 bases). CDR1 and CDR2 from the germline V gene are SGHRS and YFSETQ. This CDR3 region has 15 residues. The CDR3 DNA reads TGCGCCAGCAGCTTGGCACGGACTTTCACAGATATGCAGTATTTT. It specifies CASSLARTFTDMQYF. Full variable domain (rest looked up from reference TRBV5-1 and TRBJ2-3): KAGVTQTPRYLIKTRGQQVTLSCSPISGHRSVSWYQQTPGQGLQFLFEYFSETQRNKGNFPGRFSGRQFSNSRSEMNVSTLELGDSALYLCASSLARTFTDMQYFGPGTRLTVL.

A word on this clonotype: With a much larger clone just one base away, this may be a read error. The chain carries TRBV29-1 and TRBJ1-3; D ambiguous. This CDR3 spans 16 amino acids. The V gene lost 7 bases and the J gene lost 0 bases, with 19 bases spanning the gap. CDR1 and CDR2 from the germline V gene are SQVTM and ANQGSEA. DNA for the CDR3: TGCAGCGCCCTCTCCGTTCGGGATTACTCTGGAAACACCATATATTTT. It encodes CSALSVRDYSGNTIYF.

This clonotype has a handful of counts. The rearrangement uses TRBV12-3 or TRBV12-4 and TRBJ2-1; D may be TRBD2 (6 bases). V lost 6 bases to trimming and J lost 6 bases, with 18 bases between them. This CDR3 has 15 residues. The CDR3 DNA reads as TGTGCCAGCAGCTGGGCCCCTAGCGAACTCAATGAGCAGTTCTTC. Protein product: CASSWAPSELNEQFF.

The chain links TRBV14 to TRBJ1-1; D remains ambiguous. V gave up 4 bases and J gave up 0 bases, with 9 bases separating them. The CDR3 contains 14 residues. CDR1 SGHDN and CDR2 FVKESK come from the germline V gene. The CDR3 DNA reads TGTGCCAGCAGCCGAAGCCCCATGAACACTGAAGCTTTCTTT. This encodes CASSRSPMNTEAFF.

V gene TRBV7-9 combines with J gene TRBJ2-1; D is unclear. Trimming removed 0 bases at V and 7 bases at J, with 1 base between. Germline values: CDR1 SEHNR, CDR2 FQNEAQ (reference sequence). The CDR3 totals 11 residues. CDR3 coding DNA: TGTGCCAGCAGCTTAGCGAATGAGCAGTTCTTC. Translation gives CASSLANEQFF.

This clonotype has only a few counts. The chain carries TRBV7-8 and TRBJ2-7, with a weak D call TRBD1 (5 bases). V was trimmed by 2 bases and J by 5 bases, leaving 7 bases between them. Germline CDR1 is SGHVS and CDR2 is FQNEAQ. The CDR3 is 12 amino acids. The CDR3 bases are TGTGCCAGCAGCTTACAGGGAAACGAGCAGTACTTC. It codes for CASSLQGNEQYF.

Comments on this clonotype: A single base separates this from a much larger clone, so it may be a read error. The chain employs TRBV12-3 or TRBV12-4 and TRBJ2-7, with TRBD2 identical over 14 bases. CDR3 size: 15 residues. V trimming: 7 bases; J trimming: 6 bases; junction bases outside the gene matches: 8. The DNA of the CDR3 is TGTGCCAGCAATCCCTCGACTAGCGGGAGGGGCGAGCAGTACTTC. It encodes CASNPSTSGRGEQYF.

Concerning this clonotype: Relative to the germline gene, one junction end is altered; a read error may explain this. The rearrangement links TRBV12-3 or TRBV12-4 to TRBJ2-3; maybe TRBD1 (5 bases). There are 15 residues in the CDR3. CDR3 sequence (DNA): TGTGCCGGCAGTTCCCCCTACAGGTACACAGATACGCAGTATTTT. Amino acids: CAGSSPYRYTDTQYF.

Many counts were recorded for this clonotype. Here the CDR3 DNA reads TGTGCCAGCAGCACCTTACCAAACACCGGGGAGCTGTTTTTT. Translating it yields CASSTLPNTGELFF. The gene calls are TRBV4-2 and TRBJ2-2; D unclear. This CDR3 is 14 amino acids long. V lost 5 bases and J lost 2, with 9 bases in between. Germline values: CDR1 LGHNA, CDR2 YNFKEQ.

Remarks on this clonotype: A read error is likely, as this CDR3 ends without the conserved phenylalanine or tryptophan. The chain employs TRBV11-2 and TRBJ2-1, with D possibly being TRBD2 (5 bases). Trimming cost V 5 bases and J 7 bases, with 18 bases left between them. This CDR3 contains 15 residues. From germline, CDR1 is SGHAT and CDR2 FQNNGV. Here the CDR3 DNA reads TGTGCCAGCAGCCCACACGGCGGCCTAGCAAATGAGCAGTTCTCG. Amino acids: CASSPHGGLANEQFS.